These 28 T cell receptor beta chains came from one sample sequenced in a study of cytotoxic CD8 clonotypes in ibrutinib-treated CLL. Only in-frame clones appear in the TCRdb table, and some are missing; sequencing was by immunoSEQ multiplex PCR. The data hold 60,000 or so clones, with 45% to 60% observed a single time. The sequencing used PBMCs, collected after 12 months of ibrutinib treatment. These receptors were collected from a human donor with chronic lymphocytic leukemia.

The chain recombines TRBV4-1 with TRBJ2-2, with D uncertain. Trimming took 7 bases from V and 4 from J, leaving 7 bases between them. CDR1 is MGHRA, CDR2 YSYEKL, per germline. The CDR3 contains 12 residues. CDR3 nucleotide sequence: TGCGCCAGCATTACACCCACCGGGGAGCTGTTTTTT. Protein sequence: CASITPTGELFF.

The rearrangement uses TRBV12-5 and TRBJ1-1; 10 nucleotides line up with TRBD1. From germline, CDR1 is LGHNT and CDR2 FRNRAP. The CDR3 contains 16 residues. With 2 bases clipped from V and 5 bases from J, the junction kept 8 bases outside the gene matches. For the CDR3, the DNA is TGTGCTAGTGGTTTGCCTACGACAGGGGGCGTTACTGAAGCTTTCTTT. Translation: CASGLPTTGGVTEAFF. The entire variable domain, with the rest obtained from reference TRBV12-5 and TRBJ1-1, is as follows: DARVTQTPRHKVTEMGQEVTMRCQPILGHNTVFWYRQTMMQGLELLAYFRNRAPLDDSGMPKDRFSAEMPDATLATLKIQPSEPRDSAVYFCASGLPTTGGVTEAFFGQGTRLTVV.

The sample holds a few counts of this clone. The genes are TRBV18 and TRBJ2-6; 8 bases align to TRBD1. This CDR3 contains 20 residues. The junction had 17 bases not matched to a gene; V was cut back by 6 bases and J by 1 base. The V gene's germline CDR1 is KGHSH and CDR2 LQKENI. The CDR3 DNA is TGTGCCAGCTCGCAACCCACCCCAGGACAGGGTCTATCTGGGGCCAACGTCCTGACTTTC. It specifies CASSQPTPGQGLSGANVLTF.

In this sample, this clone turned up once. The rearrangement uses TRBV19 and TRBJ2-6; 10 bases map to TRBD1. Germline V gene sequence: CDR1 LNHDA, CDR2 SQIVND (reference sequence). V was pared by 4 bases and J by 0 bases, with 6 bases of the junction left unmatched. CDR3 size: 18 residues. Here the CDR3 reads CASSSSTGGFSGANVLTF. The CDR3 DNA sequence: TGTGCCAGTAGTAGCTCGACAGGGGGCTTCTCTGGGGCCAACGTCCTGACTTTC.

This clone was detected only a few times. This chain links TRBV7-2 with TRBJ2-2; 8 nucleotides agree with TRBD2. CDR3 length equals 14 residues. The V gene end was trimmed by 7 bases and the J gene end by 6 bases; junction bases not matched to a gene: 7. The V gene's germline CDR1 is SGHTA and CDR2 FQGNSA. The CDR3 here is CASTQGSGAGELFF. The CDR3 DNA is TGTGCCAGCACCCAGGGTAGCGGGGCCGGGGAGCTGTTTTTT.

This chain connects TRBV18 to TRBJ2-7; TRBD1 matches 11 bases. CDR3 length equals 14 residues. Germline lookup yields CDR1 KGHSH and CDR2 LQKENI. V lost 3 bases to trimming and J lost 6 bases; unmatched junction nucleotides: 4. CDR3 sequence (DNA): TGTGCCAGCTCACCCGGACAGGGGGCTGGCGAGCAGTACGTC. This codes for CASSPGQGAGEQYV.

V usage is TRBV6-6 and J usage is TRBJ2-7, with D perhaps assigned TRBD1 or TRBD2 (5 bases each). The germline V and J ends were trimmed by 7 bases and 3 bases, with 7 bases remaining between them. The CDR3 is 11 residues long. Germline CDR1 is MNHNY and CDR2 is SVGAGI (reference sequence). For the CDR3, the DNA is TGTGCCAGCAATGGGGGCTACGAGCAGTACTTC. Translated: CASNGGYEQYF.

V usage is TRBV10-1 and J usage is TRBJ1-2; 10 nucleotides line up with TRBD1. Trimming removed 11 bases from V and 4 bases from J; junction bases left unmatched: 4. This CDR3 contains 12 residues. The V gene's germline CDR1 is WNHNN and CDR2 SYGVQD (reference sequence). Here the CDR3 DNA reads TGCGCCGGCCGGACAGGGGGCTATGGCTACACCTTC. Residues: CAGRTGGYGYTF.

The genes are TRBV6-6 and TRBJ2-7; D remains ambiguous. Deletions cut 7 bases from V and 3 bases from J, with 10 bases between. This CDR3 spans 12 amino acids. Germline assignment: CDR1 MNHNY and CDR2 SVGAGI (reference sequence). CDR3 DNA sequence: TGTGCCAGCAAGGGTAGCAACTACGAGCAGTACTTC. It yields the protein CASKGSNYEQYF.

V and J are TRBV6-1 and TRBJ1-1; no clear D gene. The V and J ends lost 6 bases and 3 bases respectively, with 11 bases between them. The CDR3 is 13 amino acids. Germline V gene data show CDR1 as MNHNS and CDR2 as SASEGT. CDR3 coding DNA: TGTGCCAGCAGGCTAGACGCGTACACTGAAGCTTTCTTT. It translates to CASRLDAYTEAFF.

This clone has just one count. V is TRBV5-6 and J is TRBJ1-2; the D is unclear. V was trimmed by 2 bases and J by 7 bases, leaving 9 bases between them. CDR3 size: 12 residues. Looked up from germline, CDR1 is SGHDT and CDR2 is YYEEEE. The CDR3 DNA reads as TGTGCCAGCAGCTTTCCGGGCTCTGGCTACACCTTC. It specifies CASSFPGSGYTF. Looking up the rest from reference TRBV5-6 and TRBJ1-2 gives the full variable domain: DAGVTQSPTHLIKTRGQQVTLRCSPKSGHDTVSWYQQALGQGPQFIFQYYEEEERQRGNFPDRFSGHQFPNYSSELNVNALLLGDSALYLCASSFPGSGYTFGSGTRLTVV.

This chain links TRBV13 with TRBJ2-7, with TRBD2 matching 11 bases. With V trimmed by 0 bases and J by 9 bases, 10 bases remained unmatched. This CDR3 spans 16 amino acids. Germline V gives CDR1 PRHDT, CDR2 FYEKMQ (reference sequence). CDR3 region: CASSLGLAGELRVQYV. The CDR3 DNA reads as TGTGCCAGCAGCTTAGGACTAGCGGGGGAACTACGAGTGCAGTACGTC.

In nucleotides, the CDR3 is TGCGCCAGCAGCTTGGAGGCGTTCGGGAATTCACCCCTCCACTTT. Residues: CASSLEAFGNSPLHF. This chain uses TRBV5-1 with TRBJ1-6; D is unresolved. The ends were cut back, 0 bases at V and 7 bases at J, with 11 bases in the middle. Germline V CDR1 and CDR2: SGHRS, YFSETQ. This CDR3 is 15 amino acids long.

V and J are TRBV27 and TRBJ2-6, with no clear D. The CDR3 is 18 residues long. V was pared by 7 bases and J by 0 bases, with 19 bases between. Germline loops: CDR1 MNHEY, CDR2 SMNVEV (reference sequence). CDR3: CASTEKGFRYSGANVLTF. As DNA, the CDR3 is TGTGCCAGCACTGAAAAGGGATTCAGGTACTCTGGGGCCAACGTCCTGACTTTC.

This clone was detected only once. The rearrangement links TRBV7-2 to TRBJ1-6; D is ambiguous. This CDR3 region has 15 residues. Germline V gives CDR1 SGHTA, CDR2 FQGNSA. V was trimmed by 3 bases and J by 7 bases, leaving 13 bases between them. DNA for the CDR3: TGTGCCAGCAGCTTGGCCCGGACGGAAAATTCACCCCTCCACTTT. This sequence encodes CASSLARTENSPLHF.

Many counts were recorded for this clone. The gene calls are TRBV9 and TRBJ2-5; TRBD2 matches 14 bases. With V trimmed by 3 bases and J by 5 bases, 12 bases remained unmatched. CDR1 and CDR2 from the germline V gene are SGDLS and YYNGEE. The CDR3 sequence is 18 residues long. CDR3: CASSARLAGGPVRETQYF. Here the CDR3 DNA reads TGTGCCAGCAGCGCCAGACTAGCGGGAGGGCCGGTCCGGGAGACCCAGTACTTC.

The V call is TRBV7-9, the J call TRBJ1-2; perhaps TRBD1 as D (6 bases). V lost 5 bases and J 7 bases, leaving 26 bases between the germline ends. This CDR3 region has 17 residues. From germline, CDR1 is SEHNR and CDR2 FQNEAQ (reference sequence). CDR3 residues: CASSRSPPKTGYIGYTF. CDR3 in DNA: TGTGCCAGCAGCCGCTCTCCCCCCAAGACAGGATATATTGGCTACACCTTC.

The chain couples TRBV5-1 to TRBJ2-1; 7 positions match TRBD2. The CDR3 loop spans 11 amino acids. The V gene's germline CDR1 is SGHRS and CDR2 YFSETQ. Trimming cost V 7 bases and J 10 bases; bases outside gene matches: 5. The chain's CDR3 is CASWGGTEQFF. In DNA, the CDR3 is TGCGCCAGCTGGGGGGGGACCGAGCAGTTCTTC.

This clone was observed a handful of times. The chain joins TRBV28 to TRBJ2-6; D is possibly TRBD2 (6 bases). This CDR3 contains 17 residues. Germline-derived CDR1 and CDR2 are MDHEN and SYDVKM. V shed 5 bases and J shed 0 bases, with 14 bases lying between them. The CDR3 DNA reads TGTGCCAGCAGTCTGACTAGGCCCACCTCTGGGGCCAACGTCCTGACTTTC. This encodes CASSLTRPTSGANVLTF.

Comment on this clone: Relative to the germline gene, one junction end is altered; a read error may explain this. The CDR3 is CASSARDGTRPQHF. The CDR3, as DNA: TGTGCCAGCAGTGCTCGGGACGGCACAAGGCCCCAGCATTTT. The V call is TRBV10-3, the J call TRBJ1-5, with a weak D call TRBD1 (5 bases). Per the germline V gene, CDR1 is ENHRY and CDR2 is SYGVKD. The CDR3 is 14 amino acids.

The chain carries TRBV28 and TRBJ2-1; a weak D match, TRBD2 (6 bases). Trimming removed 5 bases from V and 3 bases from J, with 17 bases in between. Germline V gene lookup returns CDR1 MDHEN and CDR2 SYDVKM. The CDR3 has 16 residues. DNA of the CDR3: TGTGCCAGCAGTCCGGGACTCCGGTTTAACTACAATGAGCAGTTCTTC. Translated, it gives CASSPGLRFNYNEQFF.

The chain links TRBV28 to TRBJ1-2; D unclear. Germline V lookup: CDR1 MDHEN, CDR2 SYDVKM. This CDR3 spans 12 amino acids. Between the trimmed V and J ends, which lost 4 bases and 7 bases, there was a span of 10 bases. The CDR3 nucleotides are TGTGCCAGCAGTTCCCCCACCTCTGGCTACACCTTC. Amino acid sequence: CASSSPTSGYTF.

The chain combines TRBV27 with TRBJ1-6, with D possibly TRBD1 on 6 matching bases. CDR1 and CDR2 from the germline V gene are MNHEY and SMNVEV (reference sequence). Trimming stripped 6 bases from V and 9 bases from J, with 18 bases between. The CDR3 spans 15 residues. CDR3 protein: CASRQGTLGGSPLHF. CDR3 DNA sequence: TGTGCCAGCAGGCAGGGAACGTTAGGGGGTTCACCCCTCCACTTT.

The J gene is TRBJ1-3, the V gene TRBV28; TRBD1 is a possible D gene (5 bases). This CDR3 is built from 16 residues. Germline loops: CDR1 MDHEN, CDR2 SYDVKM. Trimming took off 6 bases at V and 0 bases at J, with 15 bases between the two ends. The CDR3 DNA sequence: TGTGCCAGCAGCCGGGGGAGATTTAGCTCTGGAAACACCATATATTTT. It codes for CASSRGRFSSGNTIYF. Full variable domain (outside the CDR3, taken from reference TRBV28 and TRBJ1-3): DVKVTQSSRYLVKRTGEKVFLECVQDMDHENMFWYRQDPGLGLRLIYFSYDVKMKEKGDIPEGYSVSREKKERFSLILESASTNQTSMYLCASSRGRFSSGNTIYFGEGSWLTVV.

This clone was seen many times. V usage is TRBV5-1 and J usage is TRBJ1-4; 10 bases match TRBD1. With V trimmed by 4 bases and J by 8 bases, 5 bases remained unmatched. The length of the CDR3 is 14 residues. Germline CDR1 is SGHRS and CDR2 is YFSETQ. For the CDR3, the DNA is TGCGCCAGCAGCCCGGGGACAGGGGTCGAAAAACTGTTTTTT. It encodes CASSPGTGVEKLFF.

The table lists this clone with a few counts. V is TRBV7-9 and J is TRBJ2-1, with D perhaps TRBD2 (6 bases). Trimming stripped 5 bases from V and 0 bases from J, with 11 bases between. This CDR3 is built from 15 residues. Germline V gene lookup returns CDR1 SEHNR and CDR2 FQNEAQ (reference sequence). The CDR3 DNA sequence: TGTGCCAGCAGCCCCGGGAGATCCTCCTACAATGAGCAGTTCTTC. This translates into CASSPGRSSYNEQFF.

This clone has ten or more counts. This sequence joins TRBV14 and TRBJ1-4; D uncertain. Trimming removed 4 bases at V and 5 bases at J, with 17 bases between. This CDR3 spans 16 amino acids. Looked up from germline, CDR1 is SGHDN and CDR2 is FVKESK. As DNA, the CDR3 is TGTGCCAGCAGCCCAGGAGGTCGGGGAGGGAATGAAAAACTGTTTTTT. This codes for CASSPGGRGGNEKLFF.

The rearrangement links TRBV18 to TRBJ2-1, with 10 bases identical to TRBD2. The junction had 13 bases not matched to a gene; V was cut back by 0 bases and J by 2 bases. CDR3 length: 20 amino acids. The germline CDR1 and CDR2 sequences are KGHSH and LQKENI. The CDR3 DNA reads as TGTGCCAGCTCACCACCAAGGCCTTATGGACTAGCGGAACCCTACAATGAGCAGTTCTTC. Translation: CASSPPRPYGLAEPYNEQFF.